This T cell receptor beta chain came from a study of T-cell memory formation after mild COVID-19. This clonotype was counted between two and nine times. The germline gives CDR1 SGHTA, CDR2 FQGNSA. Trimming removed 5 bases from V and 6 bases from J; junction bases left unmatched: 14. The CDR3 is 16 residues long. One entry per CDR3 protein results from TCRdb running MiXCR on the 5' RACE reads. Of approximately 340,000 distinct CDR3 sequences in the sample, 15% to 20% were seen once. The sample comprised PBMCs or a T cell subset sorted from them (not recorded which). The TCR was taken from a man younger than 35 who had mild COVID-19 (a few samples of this study predate the infection). Cell type and time point are not known. The V and J genes are TRBV7-2 and TRBJ2-7; TRBD1 matches 9 bases. The CDR3 sequence: CASSRNRADRGAEQYV. In DNA, the CDR3 is TGTGCCAGCAGCCGCAACCGGGCGGACAGGGGAGCCGAGCAGTACGTC.